These T cell receptor beta chains were read from a single sample in a study of cytomegalovirus exposure and HLA in healthy donors. TCRdb's table, derived via immunoSEQ multiplex PCR, lists solely in-frame clones and lacks some. The sample holds around 230,000 clones; roughly 82% are singletons and the top ten take about 6.4%. Material: PBMCs. These TCRs come from a man aged 40-49 years in good health and CMV-seropositive. The CDR3 runs from the conserved cysteine through the conserved F or W. The D gene is left open where the match is weak. Clone size is shown for a subset of rows, as once, few, many or a class of expanded clone.

v_call: TRBV19; j_call: TRBJ2-5; d_call: TRBD1; clone_size: .; cdr3_nt: TGTGCCAGTAGTTGGGGGACAGGGAGAGAGACCCAGTACTTC; cdr3_aa: CASSWGTGRETQYF
v_call: TRBV19; j_call: TRBJ2-1; d_call: TRBD2; clone_size: .; cdr3_nt: TGTGCCAGTAGTACTGGACTGGCCGGGGGGGATGAGCAGTTCTTC; cdr3_aa: CASSTGLAGGDEQFF
v_call: TRBV4-1; j_call: TRBJ2-1; d_call: TRBD2; clone_size: .; cdr3_nt: TGCGCCAGCAGCCAAGCTAGCGGGCTCAGCGATGAGCAGTTCTTC; cdr3_aa: CASSQASGLSDEQFF
v_call: TRBV6-5; j_call: TRBJ2-5; d_call: .; clone_size: .; cdr3_nt: TGTGCCAGCAGTCTGGACTCCTCCTGGGAGACCCAGTACTTC; cdr3_aa: CASSLDSSWETQYF
v_call: TRBV5-1; j_call: TRBJ2-1; d_call: .; clone_size: .; cdr3_nt: TGCGCCAGCAGCTTGGCCGGGAGAGACTACAATGAGCAGTTCTTC; cdr3_aa: CASSLAGRDYNEQFF
v_call: TRBV6-5; j_call: TRBJ2-5; d_call: .; clone_size: .; cdr3_nt: TGTGCCAGCAGGGTGGATAGGAGTCAAGAGACCCAGTACTTC; cdr3_aa: CASRVDRSQETQYF
v_call: TRBV30; j_call: TRBJ1-1; d_call: .; clone_size: once; cdr3_nt: TGTGCCTGGAGTGTAGATCGGGTTAATGAAGCTTTCTTT; cdr3_aa: CAWSVDRVNEAFF
v_call: TRBV18; j_call: TRBJ1-2; d_call: TRBD1; clone_size: .; cdr3_nt: TGTGCCAGCTCACCGATTGGGGCAGGGGGTAACTATGGCTACACCTTC; cdr3_aa: CASSPIGAGGNYGYTF
v_call: TRBV6-5; j_call: TRBJ2-1; d_call: TRBD1; clone_size: .; cdr3_nt: TGTGCCAGCACCGGGACAGGTGCAAAAGGGAATGAGCAGTTCTTC; cdr3_aa: CASTGTGAKGNEQFF
v_call: TRBV6-1; j_call: TRBJ2-2; d_call: .; clone_size: .; cdr3_nt: TGTGCCAGCAGTCCACAGCTTAACACCGGGGAGCTGTTTTTT; cdr3_aa: CASSPQLNTGELFF
v_call: TRBV18; j_call: TRBJ2-3; d_call: TRBD2; clone_size: .; cdr3_nt: TGTGCCAGCTCCTTGACTAGCGGGATGGATACGCAGTATTTT; cdr3_aa: CASSLTSGMDTQYF
v_call: TRBV19; j_call: TRBJ1-5; d_call: .; clone_size: .; cdr3_nt: TGTGCCAGTAGTATCGGGGGATTTCAGCCCCAGCATTTT; cdr3_aa: CASSIGGFQPQHF
v_call: TRBV7-7; j_call: TRBJ1-3; d_call: TRBD1; clone_size: .; cdr3_nt: TGTGCTAGCAGTTCGGGACAGGGGGCTGGAAACACCATATATTTT; cdr3_aa: CASSSGQGAGNTIYF
v_call: TRBV9; j_call: TRBJ1-1; d_call: TRBD1; clone_size: once; cdr3_nt: TGTGCCAGCAGCGTCGACAGGGGGACTGAAGCTTTCTTT; cdr3_aa: CASSVDRGTEAFF
v_call: TRBV5-6; j_call: TRBJ2-1; d_call: .; clone_size: .; cdr3_nt: TGTGCCAGCAGCTTGAGCGGAGCCAGGCAGTTCTTC; cdr3_aa: CASSLSGARQFF
v_call: TRBV5-6; j_call: TRBJ2-5; d_call: TRBD2; clone_size: few; cdr3_nt: TGTGCCAGCAGCTTCGGGGGGGGTCCGGAGACCCAGTACTTC; cdr3_aa: CASSFGGGPETQYF
v_call: TRBV7-8; j_call: TRBJ2-1; d_call: TRBD1; clone_size: .; cdr3_nt: TGTGCCAGCAGCGCAGCGCGCGGGACAGGGGTTTACAATGAGCAGTTCTTC; cdr3_aa: CASSAARGTGVYNEQFF
v_call: TRBV10-3; j_call: TRBJ2-1; d_call: TRBD2; clone_size: .; cdr3_nt: TGTGCCATCAGTAAAGCGGGAGCCTACAATGAGCAGTTCTTC; cdr3_aa: CAISKAGAYNEQFF
v_call: TRBV19; j_call: TRBJ2-7; d_call: .; clone_size: .; cdr3_nt: TGTGCCAGTAGTCCCAGAGGAGCGGGCGGTTCCTACGAGCAGTACTTC; cdr3_aa: CASSPRGAGGSYEQYF
v_call: TRBV18; j_call: TRBJ1-1; d_call: TRBD1; clone_size: once; cdr3_nt: TGTGCCAGCTCACCAAAGGCAGGGGGCTGGCGCACTGAAGCTTTCTTT; cdr3_aa: CASSPKAGGWRTEAFF
v_call: TRBV29-1; j_call: TRBJ1-4; d_call: .; clone_size: few; cdr3_nt: TGCAGCGTACTGACAAGCAATGAAAAACTGTTTTTT; cdr3_aa: CSVLTSNEKLFF
v_call: TRBV9; j_call: TRBJ2-7; d_call: TRBD2; clone_size: .; cdr3_nt: TGTGCCAGCAGCTCCGGGACTAGCGGGAGGCCCTACGAGCAGTACTTC; cdr3_aa: CASSSGTSGRPYEQYF
v_call: TRBV30; j_call: TRBJ2-3; d_call: .; clone_size: few; cdr3_nt: TGTGCCTGGACTCTTGGTATGGGTTCGGGAGATACGCAGTATTTT; cdr3_aa: CAWTLGMGSGDTQYF
v_call: TRBV27; j_call: TRBJ1-3; d_call: TRBD1; clone_size: .; cdr3_nt: TGTGCCAGCAGGCCAGGGGGGCAAAACACCATATATTTT; cdr3_aa: CASRPGGQNTIYF
v_call: TRBV6-1; j_call: TRBJ2-1; d_call: .; clone_size: .; cdr3_nt: TGTGCCAGCAGTGACCACAGGGCTGTCGATGAGCAGTTCTTC; cdr3_aa: CASSDHRAVDEQFF
v_call: TRBV6-4; j_call: TRBJ2-2; d_call: .; clone_size: .; cdr3_nt: TGTGCCAGCAGTGAAGGGGCTCGGATAGGGGAGCTGTTTTTT; cdr3_aa: CASSEGARIGELFF
v_call: TRBV6-6; j_call: TRBJ1-1; d_call: .; clone_size: .; cdr3_nt: TGTGCCAGCAGTTACAGCAGGACATTGGGGAACACTGAAGCTTTCTTT; cdr3_aa: CASSYSRTLGNTEAFF
v_call: TRBV13; j_call: TRBJ2-1; d_call: .; clone_size: .; cdr3_nt: TGTGCCAGCCTACTCTATAGGCGTGAGGCCTACAATGAGCAGTTCTTC; cdr3_aa: CASLLYRREAYNEQFF
v_call: TRBV2; j_call: TRBJ1-1; d_call: .; clone_size: .; cdr3_nt: TGTGCCAGCAGTGCCCGGGGGGGCACTGAAGCTTTCTTT; cdr3_aa: CASSARGGTEAFF
v_call: TRBV5-1; j_call: TRBJ1-1; d_call: TRBD1; clone_size: .; cdr3_nt: TGCGCCAGCAGCTCCCCCGGGGGACAGGCGCTGGGGGAAGCTTTCTTT; cdr3_aa: CASSSPGGQALGEAFF
v_call: TRBV6-5; j_call: TRBJ2-5; d_call: .; clone_size: .; cdr3_nt: TGTGCCAGCAGTTACCAGGCTGGGGAGACCCAGTACTTC; cdr3_aa: CASSYQAGETQYF
v_call: TRBV2; j_call: TRBJ1-5; d_call: .; clone_size: .; cdr3_nt: TGTGCCAGCGCCCGGGGTCAGCCCCAGCATTTT; cdr3_aa: CASARGQPQHF
v_call: TRBV19; j_call: TRBJ1-1; d_call: .; clone_size: few; cdr3_nt: TGTGCCAGTAGTATAGACACGGGGAATGAAGCTTTCTTT; cdr3_aa: CASSIDTGNEAFF
v_call: TRBV4-1; j_call: TRBJ2-5; d_call: TRBD2; clone_size: .; cdr3_nt: TGCGCCAGCAGCCGGGGGGTTAGCGGGAGCCCTGGGGAGACCCAGTACTTC; cdr3_aa: CASSRGVSGSPGETQYF
v_call: TRBV19; j_call: TRBJ1-5; d_call: .; clone_size: few; cdr3_nt: TGTGCCAGTAGTGGCCGGACAGACTTAGGCAATCAGCCCCAGCATTTT; cdr3_aa: CASSGRTDLGNQPQHF
v_call: TRBV30; j_call: TRBJ1-2; d_call: .; clone_size: .; cdr3_nt: TGTGCCTGGAGTGTTCGGTCTGGCTACACCTTC; cdr3_aa: CAWSVRSGYTF
v_call: TRBV19; j_call: TRBJ1-1; d_call: .; clone_size: few; cdr3_nt: TGTGCCAGTAGTATCCGTATGAACACTGAAGCTTTCTTT; cdr3_aa: CASSIRMNTEAFF
v_call: TRBV6-5; j_call: TRBJ1-2; d_call: TRBD1; clone_size: .; cdr3_nt: TGTGCCAGCAGTTACTCGAAAATCCCAGGGGGCGATGGCTACACCTTC; cdr3_aa: CASSYSKIPGGDGYTF
v_call: TRBV7-2; j_call: TRBJ1-1; d_call: .; clone_size: .; cdr3_nt: TGTGCCAGCAGCTTAGGAGGGATATCAATCACTGAAGCTTTCTTT; cdr3_aa: CASSLGGISITEAFF
v_call: TRBV7-9; j_call: TRBJ2-3; d_call: .; clone_size: .; cdr3_nt: TGTGCCAGCAGCACCGGACTTGCAGATACGCAGTATTTT; cdr3_aa: CASSTGLADTQYF
v_call: TRBV14; j_call: TRBJ2-7; d_call: .; clone_size: .; cdr3_nt: TGTGCCAGCAGCCAAGGTCCTTCCATTCACGGTCTCATCCACGAGCAGTACTTC; cdr3_aa: CASSQGPSIHGLIHEQYF
v_call: TRBV9; j_call: TRBJ1-2; d_call: .; clone_size: .; cdr3_nt: TGTGCCAGCAGCGGGCTACAGGCGAACTATGGCTACACCTTC; cdr3_aa: CASSGLQANYGYTF
v_call: TRBV2; j_call: TRBJ1-2; d_call: TRBD1; clone_size: .; cdr3_nt: TGTGCCAGCAGTGAGGACAGGACCTATGGCTACACCTTC; cdr3_aa: CASSEDRTYGYTF
v_call: TRBV9; j_call: TRBJ2-1; d_call: TRBD1; clone_size: .; cdr3_nt: TGTGCCAGCAGCGACAGTTCGGGACAGAGATCCTACAATGAGCAGTTCTTC; cdr3_aa: CASSDSSGQRSYNEQFF
v_call: TRBV7-2; j_call: TRBJ2-7; d_call: TRBD2; clone_size: .; cdr3_nt: TGTGCCAGCAGCACTAGCGGGATACGGGGCGAGCAGTACTTC; cdr3_aa: CASSTSGIRGEQYF